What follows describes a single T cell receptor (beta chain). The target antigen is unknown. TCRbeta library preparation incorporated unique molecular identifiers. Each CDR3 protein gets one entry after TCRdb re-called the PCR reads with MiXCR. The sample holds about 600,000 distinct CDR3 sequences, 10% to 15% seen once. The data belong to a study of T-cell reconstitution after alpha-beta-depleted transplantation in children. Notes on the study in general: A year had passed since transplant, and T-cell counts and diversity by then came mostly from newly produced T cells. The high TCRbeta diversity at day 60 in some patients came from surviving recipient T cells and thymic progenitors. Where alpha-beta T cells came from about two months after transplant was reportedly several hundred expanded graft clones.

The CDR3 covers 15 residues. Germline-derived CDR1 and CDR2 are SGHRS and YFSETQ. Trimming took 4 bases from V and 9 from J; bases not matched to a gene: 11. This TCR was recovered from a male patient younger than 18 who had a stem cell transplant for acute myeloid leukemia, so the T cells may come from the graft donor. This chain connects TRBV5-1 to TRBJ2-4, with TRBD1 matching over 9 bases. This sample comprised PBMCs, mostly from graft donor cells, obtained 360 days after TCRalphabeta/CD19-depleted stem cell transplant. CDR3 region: CASSKGVDRGGIQYF. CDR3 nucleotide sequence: TGCGCCAGCAGCAAAGGAGTGGACAGGGGTGGCATTCAGTACTTC.